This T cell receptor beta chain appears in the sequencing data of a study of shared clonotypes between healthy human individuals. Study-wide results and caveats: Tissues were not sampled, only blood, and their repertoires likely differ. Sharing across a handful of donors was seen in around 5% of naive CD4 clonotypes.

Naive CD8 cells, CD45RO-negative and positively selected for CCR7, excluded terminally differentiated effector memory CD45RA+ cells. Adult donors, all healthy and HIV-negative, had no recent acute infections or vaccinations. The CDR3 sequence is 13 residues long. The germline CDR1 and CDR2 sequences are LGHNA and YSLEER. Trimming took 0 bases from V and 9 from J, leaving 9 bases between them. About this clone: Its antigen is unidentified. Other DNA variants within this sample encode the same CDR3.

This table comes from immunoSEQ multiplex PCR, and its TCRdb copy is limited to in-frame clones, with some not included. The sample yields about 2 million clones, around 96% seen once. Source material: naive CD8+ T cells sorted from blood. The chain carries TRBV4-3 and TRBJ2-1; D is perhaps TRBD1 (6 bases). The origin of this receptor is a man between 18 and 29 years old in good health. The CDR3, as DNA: TGCGCCAGCAGCCAAGATGTAGGGGGTGAGCAGTTCTTC. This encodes CASSQDVGGEQFF.